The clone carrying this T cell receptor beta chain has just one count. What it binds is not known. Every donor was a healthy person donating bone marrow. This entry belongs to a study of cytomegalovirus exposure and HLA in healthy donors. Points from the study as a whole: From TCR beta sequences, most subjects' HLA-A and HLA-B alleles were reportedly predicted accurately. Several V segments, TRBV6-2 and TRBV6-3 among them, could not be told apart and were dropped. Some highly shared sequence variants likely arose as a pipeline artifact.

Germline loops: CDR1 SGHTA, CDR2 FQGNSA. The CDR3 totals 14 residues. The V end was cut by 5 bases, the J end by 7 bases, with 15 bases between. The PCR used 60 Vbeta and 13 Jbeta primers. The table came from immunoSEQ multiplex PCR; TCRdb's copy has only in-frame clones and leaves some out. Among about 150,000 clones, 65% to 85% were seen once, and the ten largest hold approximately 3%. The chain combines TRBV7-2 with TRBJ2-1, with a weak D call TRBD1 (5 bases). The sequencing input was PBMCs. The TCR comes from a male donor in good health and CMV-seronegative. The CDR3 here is CASSLRTFRNEQFF. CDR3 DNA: TGTGCCAGCAGCCTCCGGACATTTAGGAATGAGCAGTTCTTC.